The source of this TCR beta chain is a study of response to subunit inactivated influenza vaccine. V gave up 6 bases and J gave up 4 bases, with 12 bases separating them. The CDR3 has 13 residues. TCRdb reanalysed the RT-PCR reads using MiXCR and keeps one entry per CDR3 protein. The sample lists over 750,000 distinct CDR3 sequences; 20% to 25% were seen once. This clonotype has a handful of counts. The chain joins TRBV12-3 or TRBV12-4 to TRBJ1-2, with D possibly matching TRBD1 (5 bases). The TCR was taken from a man aged 50 to 60 who received an inactivated influenza vaccine. The source was PBMCs from blood, collected roughly 5 days after vaccination. The CDR3 protein is CASRVAGFYGYTF. CDR3 DNA sequence: TGTGCCAGCAGGGTAGCAGGGTTCTATGGCTACACCTTC.